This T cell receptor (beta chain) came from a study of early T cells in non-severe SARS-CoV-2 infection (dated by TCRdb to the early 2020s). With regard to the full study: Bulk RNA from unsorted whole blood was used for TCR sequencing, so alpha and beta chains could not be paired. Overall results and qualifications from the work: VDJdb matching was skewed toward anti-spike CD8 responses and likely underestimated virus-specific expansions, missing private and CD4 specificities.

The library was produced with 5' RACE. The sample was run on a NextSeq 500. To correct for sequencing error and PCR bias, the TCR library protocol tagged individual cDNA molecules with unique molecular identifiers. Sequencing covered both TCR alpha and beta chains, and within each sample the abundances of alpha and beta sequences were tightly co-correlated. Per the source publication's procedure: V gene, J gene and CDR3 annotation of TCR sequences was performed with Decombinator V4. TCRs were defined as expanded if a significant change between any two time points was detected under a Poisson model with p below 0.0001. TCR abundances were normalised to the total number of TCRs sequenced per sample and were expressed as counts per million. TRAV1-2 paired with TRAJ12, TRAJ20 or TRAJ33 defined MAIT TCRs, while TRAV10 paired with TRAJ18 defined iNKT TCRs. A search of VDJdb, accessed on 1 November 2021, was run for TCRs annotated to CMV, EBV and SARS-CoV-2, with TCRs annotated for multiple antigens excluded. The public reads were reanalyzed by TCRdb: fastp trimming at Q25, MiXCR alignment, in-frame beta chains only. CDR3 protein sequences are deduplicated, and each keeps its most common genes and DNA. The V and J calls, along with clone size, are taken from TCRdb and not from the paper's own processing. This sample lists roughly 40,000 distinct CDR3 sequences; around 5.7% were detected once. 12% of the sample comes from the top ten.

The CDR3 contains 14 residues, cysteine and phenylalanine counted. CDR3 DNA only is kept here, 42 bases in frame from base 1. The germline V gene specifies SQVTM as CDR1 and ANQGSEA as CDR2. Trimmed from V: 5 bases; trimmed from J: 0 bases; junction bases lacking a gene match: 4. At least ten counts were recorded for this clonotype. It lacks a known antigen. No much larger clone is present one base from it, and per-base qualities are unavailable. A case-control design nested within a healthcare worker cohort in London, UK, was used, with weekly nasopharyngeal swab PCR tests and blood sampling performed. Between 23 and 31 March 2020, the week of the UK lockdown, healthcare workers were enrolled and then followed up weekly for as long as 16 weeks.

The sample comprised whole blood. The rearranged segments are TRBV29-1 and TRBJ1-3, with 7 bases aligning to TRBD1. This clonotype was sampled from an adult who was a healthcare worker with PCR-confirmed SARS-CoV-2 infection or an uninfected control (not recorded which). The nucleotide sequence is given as TGCAGCGTTAAAGGGGGCAACTCTGGAAACACCATATATTTT. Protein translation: CSVKGGNSGNTIYF.